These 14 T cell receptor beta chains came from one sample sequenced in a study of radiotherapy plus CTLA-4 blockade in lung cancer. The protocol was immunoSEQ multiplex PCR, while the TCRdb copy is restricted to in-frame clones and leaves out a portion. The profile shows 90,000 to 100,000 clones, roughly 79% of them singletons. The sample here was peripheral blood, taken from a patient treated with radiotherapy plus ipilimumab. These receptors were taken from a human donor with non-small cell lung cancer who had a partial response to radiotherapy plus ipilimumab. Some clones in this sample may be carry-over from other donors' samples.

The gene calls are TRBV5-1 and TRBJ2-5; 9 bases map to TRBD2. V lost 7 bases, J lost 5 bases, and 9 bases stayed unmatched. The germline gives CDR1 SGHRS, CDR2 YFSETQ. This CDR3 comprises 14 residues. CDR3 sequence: CASGMGLAQETQYF. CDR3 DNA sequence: TGCGCCAGCGGAATGGGACTAGCCCAGGAGACCCAGTACTTC.

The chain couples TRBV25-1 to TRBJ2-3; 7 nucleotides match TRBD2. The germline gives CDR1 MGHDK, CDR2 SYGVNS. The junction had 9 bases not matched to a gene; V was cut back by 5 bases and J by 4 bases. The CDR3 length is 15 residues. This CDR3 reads CASSPRAGWADTQYF. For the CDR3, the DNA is TGTGCCAGCAGTCCTAGAGCGGGGTGGGCAGATACGCAGTATTTT.

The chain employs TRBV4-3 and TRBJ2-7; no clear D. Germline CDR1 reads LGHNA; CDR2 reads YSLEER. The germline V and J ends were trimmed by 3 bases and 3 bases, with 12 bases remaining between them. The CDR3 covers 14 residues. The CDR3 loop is CASSQQPLRYEQYF. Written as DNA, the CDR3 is TGCGCCAGCAGCCAGCAACCACTTCGCTACGAGCAGTACTTC.

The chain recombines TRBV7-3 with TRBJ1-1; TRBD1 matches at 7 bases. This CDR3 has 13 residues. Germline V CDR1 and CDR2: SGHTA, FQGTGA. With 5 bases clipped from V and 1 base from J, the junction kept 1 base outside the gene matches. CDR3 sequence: CASSEGANTEAFF. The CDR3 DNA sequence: TGTGCCAGCAGCGAGGGGGCGAACACTGAAGCTTTCTTT.

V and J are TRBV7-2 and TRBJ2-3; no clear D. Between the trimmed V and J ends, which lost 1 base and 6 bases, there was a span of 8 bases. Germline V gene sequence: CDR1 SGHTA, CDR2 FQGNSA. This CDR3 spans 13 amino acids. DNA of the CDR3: TGTGCCAGCAGCTTAGGTGCTCGGGATACGCAGTATTTT. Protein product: CASSLGARDTQYF.

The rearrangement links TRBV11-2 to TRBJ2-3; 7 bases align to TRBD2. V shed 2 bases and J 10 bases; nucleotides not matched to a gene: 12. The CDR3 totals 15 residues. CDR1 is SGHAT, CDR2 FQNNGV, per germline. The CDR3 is CASSLMVESRGAQYF. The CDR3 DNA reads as TGTGCCAGCAGCTTAATGGTGGAGTCCCGGGGGGCGCAGTATTTT. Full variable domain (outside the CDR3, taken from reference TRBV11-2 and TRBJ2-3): EAGVAQSPRYKIIEKRQSVAFWCNPISGHATLYWYQQILGQGPKLLIQFQNNGVVDDSQLPKDRFSAERLKGVDSTLKIQPAKLEDSAVYLCASSLMVESRGAQYFGPGTRLTVL.

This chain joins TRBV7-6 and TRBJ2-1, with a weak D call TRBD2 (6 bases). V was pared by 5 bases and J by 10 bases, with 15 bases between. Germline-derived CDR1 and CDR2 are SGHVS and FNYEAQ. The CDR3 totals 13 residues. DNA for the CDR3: TGTGCCAGCAGCGCGGACTTGGGGGGAGAGCAGTTCTTC. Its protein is CASSADLGGEQFF.

The CDR3 nucleotides read TGTGCCAGCAGCCCACGACAGTATGGTGTTCAGTACTTC. It encodes CASSPRQYGVQYF. This chain links TRBV7-6 with TRBJ2-4; TRBD1 might be the D (5 bases). This CDR3 has 13 residues. Germline V gene lookup returns CDR1 SGHVS and CDR2 FNYEAQ. With 5 bases removed from V and 11 bases from J, the gap between germline ends came to 16 bases.

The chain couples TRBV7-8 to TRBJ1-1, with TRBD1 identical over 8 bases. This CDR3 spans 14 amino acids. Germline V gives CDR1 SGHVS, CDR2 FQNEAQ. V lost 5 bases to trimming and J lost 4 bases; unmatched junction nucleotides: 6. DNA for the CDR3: TGTGCCAGCAGCGAATACAGGGGGTCCACTGAAGCTTTCTTT. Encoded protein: CASSEYRGSTEAFF.

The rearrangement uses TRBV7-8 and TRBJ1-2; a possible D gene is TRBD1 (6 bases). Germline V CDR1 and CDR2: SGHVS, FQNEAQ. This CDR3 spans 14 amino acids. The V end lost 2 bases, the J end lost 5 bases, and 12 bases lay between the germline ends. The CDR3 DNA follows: TGTGCCAGCAGCTTAAATGCAGGGGAGTATGGCTACACCTTC. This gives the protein CASSLNAGEYGYTF.

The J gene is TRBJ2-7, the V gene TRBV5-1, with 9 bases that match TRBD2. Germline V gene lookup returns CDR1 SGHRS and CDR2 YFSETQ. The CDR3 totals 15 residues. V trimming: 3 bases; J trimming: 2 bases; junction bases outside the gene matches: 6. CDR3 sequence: CASSWVAGGAYEQYF. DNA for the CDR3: TGCGCCAGCAGCTGGGTCGCGGGAGGGGCCTACGAGCAGTACTTC.

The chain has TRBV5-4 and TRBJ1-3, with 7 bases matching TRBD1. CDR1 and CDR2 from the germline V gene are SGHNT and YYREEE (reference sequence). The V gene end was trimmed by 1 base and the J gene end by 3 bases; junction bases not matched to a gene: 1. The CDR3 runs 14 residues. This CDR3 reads CASSLQGDGNTIYF. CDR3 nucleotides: TGTGCCAGCAGCTTGCAGGGGGATGGAAACACCATATATTTT.

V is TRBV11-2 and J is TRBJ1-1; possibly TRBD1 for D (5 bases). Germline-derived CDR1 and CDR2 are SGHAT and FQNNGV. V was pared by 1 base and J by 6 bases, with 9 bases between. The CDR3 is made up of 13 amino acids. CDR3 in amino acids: CASSLGQTAEAFF. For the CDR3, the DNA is TGTGCCAGCAGCTTAGGCCAGACAGCTGAAGCTTTCTTT.

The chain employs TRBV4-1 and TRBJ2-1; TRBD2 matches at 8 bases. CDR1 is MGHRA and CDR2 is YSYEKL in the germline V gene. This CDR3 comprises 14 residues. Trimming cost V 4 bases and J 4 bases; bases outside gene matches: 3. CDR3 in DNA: TGCGCCAGCAGCCCGGGACTAGGGTACAATGAGCAGTTCTTC. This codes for CASSPGLGYNEQFF.